One and the same sample provided the 22 T cell receptor beta chains below, sequenced in a study of blood T cells in healthy people across ages (dated by TCRdb to between 2014 and 2017). The library relied on 5' RACE. Sequencing used an Illumina HiSeq 2500. A second PCR of roughly 6 to 12 cycles was run with a J-beta primer mix and a sample-barcoded 5' primer. TCRdb redid the processing of the public reads, applying fastp at Q25 and MiXCR, and retained in-frame beta chains. Each record represents a unique CDR3 protein, reported with the most common genes and DNA among its rows. Here the sample has about 1,500,000 distinct CDR3 sequences; 28% occur a single time. Together, the top ten hold 7.7% of the sample. Sequencing used blood. The receptors were gathered from a woman aged 30 to 39 in good health.

The rearrangement links TRBV15 to TRBJ2-3; 7 nucleotides agree with TRBD1. The CDR3 length is 15 residues. J was trimmed by 2 bases and V by 5 bases; bases with no gene match: 7. Germline V gene sequence: CDR1 LNHNV, CDR2 YYDKDF (reference sequence). The CDR3 sequence: CATSLHRGFTDTQYF. The DNA for the CDR3 is TGTGCCACCAGCTTGCACAGGGGATTCACAGATACGCAGTATTTT.

In this sample, this clonotype turned up many times. The CDR3 is CATSRDRDSIKTQYF. The CDR3, as DNA: TGTGCCACCAGCAGAGATCGGGATAGCATAAAGACCCAGTACTTC. The chain uses TRBV15 and TRBJ2-5, with D possibly matching TRBD2 (5 bases). Germline lookup yields CDR1 LNHNV and CDR2 YYDKDF (reference sequence). The CDR3 consists of 15 residues. Deletions cut 0 bases from V and 6 bases from J, with 14 bases between.

This sequence joins TRBV21-1 and TRBJ2-2; TRBD2, the D gene given by the table, was not confirmed from the DNA. TRBV21-1 is designated a pseudogene. The CDR3 is 17 amino acids. CDR3 loop: CASSKGKKAGRTGELFF. DNA of the CDR3: TGTGCCAGCAGCAAAGGGAAAAAGGCGGGGAGGACCGGGGAGCTGTTTTTT.

This clonotype was detected a few times. The chain joins TRBV6-5 to TRBJ2-7; D not certain. Trimming pared 3 bases from V and 4 bases from J, leaving 13 bases between. The CDR3 length is 14 residues. Germline V gene sequence: CDR1 MNHEY, CDR2 SVGAGI. The CDR3 region is CASSYADKGYEQYF. The CDR3 bases are TGTGCCAGCAGTTATGCAGACAAAGGTTACGAGCAGTACTTC.

The chain links TRBV20-1 to TRBJ2-1; 12 bases agree with TRBD2. The CDR3 is 19 amino acids. Germline V gene sequence: CDR1 DFQATT, CDR2 SNEGSKA (reference sequence). The V segment lost 0 bases and the J segment 0 bases; nucleotides outside the gene matches: 9. The CDR3 region is CSAREEASGGAASYNEQFF. CDR3 nucleotides: TGCAGTGCTAGAGAGGAGGCTAGCGGGGGGGCAGCCTCCTACAATGAGCAGTTCTTC.

At least ten counts were recorded for this clonotype. The chain combines TRBV20-1 with TRBJ1-2; D is unclear. Per germline, CDR1 DFQATT and CDR2 SNEGSKA (reference sequence). V was trimmed by 0 bases and J by 8 bases, leaving 10 bases between them. The CDR3 spans 12 residues. The CDR3 DNA follows: TGCAGTGCTAGAGATTCTTCGTCCGGCTACACCTTC. It is translated as CSARDSSSGYTF.

V and J are TRBV3-1 and TRBJ2-4, with D possibly being TRBD1 (5 bases). V dropped 1 base and J dropped 13 bases, with 20 bases sitting between them. CDR3 length: 15 residues. CDR1 is LGHDT, CDR2 YNNKEL, per germline (reference sequence). The CDR3 region is CASSQGLGRDNEQYF. CDR3 nucleotides: TGTGCCAGCAGCCAAGGTTTGGGGCGAGACAATGAGCAGTACTTC.

The chain recombines TRBV2 with TRBJ1-6; no firm D call. Germline lookup yields CDR1 SNHLY and CDR2 FYNNEI. V was cut by 10 bases and J by 9 bases, with 19 bases left in between. The CDR3 consists of 14 residues. CDR3 sequence reads: CATTQPVLPSPLHF. CDR3 DNA: TGTGCCACCACCCAACCCGTCTTACCTTCACCCCTCCACTTT.

The V and J genes are TRBV6-6 and TRBJ1-1; D remains unclear. Germline V CDR1 and CDR2: MNHNY, SVGAGI (reference sequence). This CDR3 has 16 residues. Between the trimmed V and J ends, which lost 6 bases and 0 bases, there was a span of 17 bases. This CDR3 reads CASSPPRSGLNTEAFF. For the CDR3, the DNA is TGTGCCAGCAGCCCCCCTCGATCGGGGTTGAACACTGAAGCTTTCTTT.

This clonotype was detected ten times or more. The chain is built from TRBV6-6 and TRBJ2-5, with TRBD2 matching 8 bases. V shed 5 bases and J 5 bases; nucleotides not matched to a gene: 10. The V gene's germline CDR1 is MNHNY and CDR2 SVGAGI (reference sequence). The CDR3 is made up of 15 amino acids. CDR3 sequence reads: CASSGAGGAVETQYF. Written as DNA, the CDR3 is TGTGCCAGCAGTGGGGCCGGGGGGGCGGTCGAGACCCAGTACTTC.

The V gene is TRBV27, the J gene TRBJ2-4; the D gene is possibly TRBD2 (5 bases). Germline V CDR1 and CDR2: MNHEY, SMNVEV (reference sequence). Trimming removed 5 bases from V and 7 bases from J, with 12 bases in between. The CDR3 is 13 amino acids. This chain's CDR3 is CASSPRALNIQYF. For the CDR3, the DNA is TGTGCCAGCAGTCCGCGGGCCTTGAACATTCAGTACTTC.

This clonotype was seen a handful of times. V gene TRBV5-1 combines with J gene TRBJ2-1; tentatively, D is TRBD1 (6 bases). The ends were cut back, 5 bases at V and 7 bases at J, with 16 bases in the middle. The CDR3 is 14 amino acids. The germline gives CDR1 SGHRS, CDR2 YFSETQ. The CDR3 bases are TGCGCCAGCAGTGCCCTGCCAGGGGAAAATGAGCAGTTCTTC. Protein sequence: CASSALPGENEQFF.

This clonotype was found a few times. The chain uses TRBV20-1 and TRBJ2-4; D not certain. The end of the DNA is better explained by TRBJ2-7, so the J call may be wrong. The CDR3 covers 16 residues. Germline CDR1 and CDR2: DFQATT and SNEGSKA (reference sequence). This CDR3 is CSARVSPSQAVFEQYF. For the CDR3, the DNA is TGCAGTGCTAGGGTTAGCCCGAGCCAGGCTGTCTTCGAGCAGTACTTC.

CDR3 protein: CASSVGQNPFSTDTQYF. The CDR3 DNA is TGTGCCAGCAGCGTCGGACAAAACCCATTTAGCACAGATACGCAGTATTTT. V is TRBV9 and J is TRBJ2-3; D possibly corresponds to TRBD1 (5 bases). The germline V gene has CDR1 SGDLS and CDR2 YYNGEE. The CDR3 consists of 17 residues. The ends were cut back, 2 bases at V and 0 bases at J, with 16 bases in the middle.

This clonotype was detected only a few times. J is TRBJ2-1 and V is TRBV20-1, with a weak D call TRBD1 (6 bases). Germline V gene lookup returns CDR1 DFQATT and CDR2 SNEGSKA (reference sequence). Trimming took 0 bases from V and 5 from J, leaving 11 bases between them. This CDR3 has 14 residues. As DNA, the CDR3 is TGCAGTGCTAGAGATCTAAGGGGGAACAATGAGCAGTTCTTC. As protein: CSARDLRGNNEQFF.

This clonotype turned up a few times. The chain employs TRBV14 and TRBJ2-7; D unresolved. The CDR3 length is 13 residues. V lost 0 bases, J lost 5 bases, and 8 bases lay in between. From germline, CDR1 is SGHDN and CDR2 FVKESK. The CDR3 DNA reads as TGTGCCAGCAGCCAAGACCCGATCCACGAGCAGTACTTC. Translation: CASSQDPIHEQYF.

Concerning this clonotype itself: A single base is all that separates this from a far larger clone, so a read error is likely. In nucleotides, the CDR3 is TGTGCCAGCAGCTTGGGACTAGCGGGAGAGTCCCAGTACTTC. It is translated as CASSLGLAGESQYF. The chain uses TRBV5-6 and TRBJ2-7; 12 nucleotides match TRBD2. Germline assignment: CDR1 SGHDT and CDR2 YYEEEE. The CDR3 length is 14 residues. Trimming took 0 bases from V and 10 from J; bases not matched to a gene: 5. Variable domain in full (rest from reference TRBV5-6 and TRBJ2-7): DAGVTQSPTHLIKTRGQQVTLRCSPKSGHDTVSWYQQALGQGPQFIFQYYEEEERQRGNFPDRFSGHQFPNYSSELNVNALLLGDSALYLCASSLGLAGESQYFGPGTRLTVT.

A remark on this clonotype: Just one base apart from a much larger clone, this may be a read error. V usage is TRBV29-1 and J usage is TRBJ2-5; a possible D gene is TRBD1 (6 bases). The CDR3 runs to 17 residues. Looked up from germline, CDR1 is SQVTM and CDR2 is ANQGSEA. The CDR3 sequence: CSVGSPLQPGTQETRYF. CDR3 sequence (DNA): TGCAGCGTTGGGTCCCCTCTTCAGCCCGGGACACAAGAGACCCGGTACTTC.

CDR3 amino acids: CASSLLASGGVLIEQFF. DNA of the CDR3: TGTGCCAGCAGCTTGCTCGCTAGCGGGGGGGTGTTGATTGAGCAGTTCTTC. V gene TRBV7-6 combines with J gene TRBJ2-1; TRBD2 agrees at 12 bases. Germline CDR1 is SGHVS and CDR2 is FNYEAQ. V was clipped by 3 bases and J by 9 bases; unmatched bases: 12. This CDR3 has 17 residues. The full variable domain, its missing parts supplied by reference TRBV7-6 and TRBJ2-1, is GAGVSQSPRYKVTKRGQDVALRCDPISGHVSLYWYRQALGQGPEFLTYFNYEAQQDKSGLPNDRFSAERPEGSISTLTIQRTEQRDSAMYRCASSLLASGGVLIEQFFGPGTRLTVL.

This clonotype showed up just a few times. The rearrangement uses TRBV27 and TRBJ2-7; D is unclear. CDR1 and CDR2 (germline): MNHEY, SMNVEV (reference sequence). Deletions cut 5 bases from V and 2 bases from J, with 10 bases between. The CDR3 sequence is 13 residues long. The CDR3 loop is CASSEPPTYEQYF. For the CDR3, the DNA is TGTGCCAGCAGTGAACCCCCGACCTACGAGCAGTACTTC.

The table lists this clonotype with a few counts. The rearrangement uses TRBV5-5 and TRBJ2-1; D ambiguous. With 1 base removed from V and 6 bases from J, the gap between germline ends came to 8 bases. Germline V gives CDR1 SGHKS, CDR2 YYEKEE (reference sequence). This CDR3 is built from 13 residues. The CDR3 nucleotides read TGTGCCAGCAGCTTGTACAGTGCCAATGAGCAGTTCTTC. Translated, it gives CASSLYSANEQFF.

The chain links TRBV5-1 to TRBJ1-1; D remains unclear. Germline-derived CDR1 and CDR2 are SGHRS and YFSETQ. V shed 0 bases and J shed 0 bases, with 6 bases lying between them. The CDR3 is 14 amino acids. The CDR3, as DNA: TGCGCCAGCAGCTTGGAACAGATGAACACTGAAGCTTTCTTT. Its protein product is CASSLEQMNTEAFF.